Following are 3 T cell receptor beta chains from one sample sequenced in a study of T cell changes during pregnancy in multiple sclerosis. Repertoires were generated with immunoSEQ multiplex PCR, while TCRdb's copy carries only in-frame clones and drops some. The table includes just under 80,000 clones, 85% to 95% detected once. Material: peripheral blood, obtained in the second trimester of pregnancy. Every receptor here comes from a female donor in good health, enrolled as a control in a pregnancy study.

This clone was observed once. The V call is TRBV5-1, the J call TRBJ2-7, with 8 bases that match TRBD1. This CDR3 is 13 amino acids long. Trimming at V came to 2 bases and at J to 6 bases, leaving 4 bases not matched to a gene. CDR1 and CDR2 from the germline V gene are SGHRS and YFSETQ. The chain's CDR3 is CASSFDRGGEQYF. CDR3 in DNA: TGCGCCAGCAGCTTCGACAGGGGTGGCGAGCAGTACTTC.

The chain joins TRBV27 to TRBJ2-7, with 7 nucleotides matching TRBD1. This CDR3 has 16 amino acids. Germline CDR1 reads MNHEY; CDR2 reads SMNVEV (reference sequence). Unmatched junction bases numbered 17, after V lost 5 bases and J lost 7 bases. CDR3 amino acids: CASSTYPSRQGEEQYF. The CDR3 bases are TGTGCCAGCAGTACTTACCCTTCCCGACAGGGCGAAGAGCAGTACTTC.

This clone came up once. The chain links TRBV30 to TRBJ2-5; D possibly corresponds to TRBD2 (6 bases). This CDR3 is built from 15 residues. Between the trimmed V and J ends, which lost 5 bases and 2 bases, there was a span of 18 bases. In germline, CDR1 is GTSNPN, CDR2 SVGIG (reference sequence). The DNA of the CDR3 is TGTGCCTGGTCTTCTCGTACGGGGGTTCAAGAGACCCAGTACTTC. Residues: CAWSSRTGVQETQYF.